This TCR beta chain was identified during a study of CD8+CD57+ T cells in acquired aplastic anemia. Whole-study results and caveats: Patients had about 31 CD8+ CDR3 sequences in common with controls (the shared set).

Genomic DNA constituted the template upon which TCR beta VDJ and CDR3 profiling was performed. MiXCR was run by TCRdb on the reads, yielding one entry per CDR3 protein. Here the sample spans under 350,000 distinct CDR3 sequences, roughly 61% being singletons. Concerning this clonotype itself: Its specificity is not known.

CD8+CD57+ cell expansion had been shown by flow cytometry in patients chosen for sequencing. The V and J ends lost 1 base and 1 base respectively, with 7 bases between them. CDR1 SQVTM and CDR2 ANQGSEA come from the germline V gene. The CDR3 loop spans 13 amino acids. The TCR was taken from a human donor with aplastic anemia. V and J are TRBV29-1 and TRBJ1-1, with D uncertain. Source material: sorted CD4+, CD8+, or CD8+CD57+ T cells (not recorded which) from PBMCs. The CDR3 is CSVEGQENTEAFF. The CDR3 DNA reads TGCAGCGTTGAAGGCCAGGAGAACACTGAAGCTTTCTTT.